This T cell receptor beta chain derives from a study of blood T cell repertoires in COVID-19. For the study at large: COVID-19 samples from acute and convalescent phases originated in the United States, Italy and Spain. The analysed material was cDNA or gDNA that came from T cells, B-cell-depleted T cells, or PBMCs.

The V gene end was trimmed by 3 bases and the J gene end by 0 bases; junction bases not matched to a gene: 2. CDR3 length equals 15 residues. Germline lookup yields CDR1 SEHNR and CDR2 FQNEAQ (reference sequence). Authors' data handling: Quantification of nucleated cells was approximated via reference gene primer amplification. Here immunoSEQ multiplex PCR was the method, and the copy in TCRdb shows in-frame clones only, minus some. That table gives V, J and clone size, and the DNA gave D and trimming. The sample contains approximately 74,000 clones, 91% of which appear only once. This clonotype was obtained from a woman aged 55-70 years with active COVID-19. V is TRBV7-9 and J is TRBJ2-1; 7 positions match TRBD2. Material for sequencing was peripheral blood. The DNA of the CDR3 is TGTGCCAGCAGCTTGACTAGCCACTCCTACAATGAGCAGTTCTTC. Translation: CASSLTSHSYNEQFF.